Listed here are 16 T cell receptor beta chains from one sample, sequenced in a study of T-cell memory formation after mild COVID-19. TCRdb re-derived calls from the 5' RACE reads in MiXCR, one entry per CDR3 protein. The data contain fewer than 350,000 distinct CDR3 sequences, about a sixth of them singletons. Sequenced: PBMCs or a T cell subset sorted from them (not recorded which). These receptors came from a man aged 18 to 35 who had mild COVID-19 (a few samples of this study predate the infection). Cell type and time point are not known.

In this sample, this clonotype turned up a few times. The rearrangement joins TRBV28 to TRBJ1-3; 7 nucleotides align to TRBD1. Germline CDR1 MDHEN, CDR2 SYDVKM. The CDR3 totals 11 residues. The V gene end was trimmed by 11 bases and the J gene end by 8 bases; junction bases not matched to a gene: 6. The CDR3 DNA reads as TGTGCCTCCCAGGGGGAATACACCATATATTTT. Residues: CASQGEYTIYF. Drawing the rest from reference TRBV28 and TRBJ1-3, the complete variable domain is DVKVTQSSRYLVKRTGEKVFLECVQDMDHENMFWYRQDPGLGLRLIYFSYDVKMKEKGDIPEGYSVSREKKERFSLILESASTNQTSMYLCASQGEYTIYFGEGSWLTVV.

This clonotype was picked up a small number of times. The chain has TRBV5-6 and TRBJ2-5; weak D call: TRBD2 (6 bases). CDR3 length: 15 amino acids. The germline CDR1 and CDR2 sequences are SGHDT and YYEEEE. V shed 2 bases and J shed 5 bases, with 16 bases lying between them. The CDR3: CASSFETSSGETQYF. CDR3 bases: TGTGCCAGCAGCTTTGAGACTAGTTCCGGGGAGACCCAGTACTTC.

The V call is TRBV6-6, the J call TRBJ2-3; D is ambiguous. Germline assignment: CDR1 MNHNY and CDR2 SVGAGI (reference sequence). This CDR3 region has 11 residues. V lost 7 bases and J lost 6, with 8 bases in between. CDR3 bases: TGTGCCAGCACCACGTGGGATACGCAGTATTTT. Its translation is CASTTWDTQYF.

This clonotype was observed a handful of times. The rearrangement uses TRBV6-5 and TRBJ2-1, with 9 nucleotides matching TRBD2. The ends lost 6 bases at V and 8 bases at J; junction bases unmatched: 11. The CDR3 runs 15 residues. CDR1 is MNHEY and CDR2 is SVGAGI in the germline V gene. The CDR3 here is CASRISGGHFDEQFF. In nucleotides, the CDR3 is TGTGCCAGCAGAATTAGCGGGGGCCACTTTGATGAGCAGTTCTTC.

This clonotype has more than one count but fewer than ten. The J gene is TRBJ2-1, the V gene TRBV28, with D unresolved. The germline V and J ends were trimmed by 7 bases and 15 bases, with 16 bases remaining between them. Germline V gene data show CDR1 as MDHEN and CDR2 as SYDVKM. The CDR3 totals 11 residues. CDR3 DNA: TGTGCCAGCACCTCGACCCGAGGAAGGTTCTTC. Translating gives CASTSTRGRFF.

This clonotype was found many times. The chain joins TRBV27 to TRBJ1-5; D is unclear. Trimming shortened V by 1 base and J by 6 bases, and 10 bases separated the two germline ends. The CDR3 sequence is 14 residues long. Germline V gene lookup returns CDR1 MNHEY and CDR2 SMNVEV (reference sequence). This chain's CDR3 is CASSLWYSRQPQHF. The CDR3 DNA reads as TGTGCCAGCAGTTTATGGTACAGTCGTCAGCCCCAGCATTTT.

This clonotype showed up just a few times. The V call is TRBV21-1, the J call TRBJ2-7. TRBV21-1 has pseudogene status. The CDR3 consists of 13 residues. The chain's CDR3 is CASSKVNSYEQYF. The CDR3 DNA sequence: TGTGCCAGCAGCAAAGTCAACTCCTACGAGCAGTACTTC.

In this sample, this clonotype turned up many times. V gene TRBV4-3 combines with J gene TRBJ2-3, with D perhaps TRBD2 (6 bases). CDR3 length: 17 residues. Germline CDR1 reads LGHNA; CDR2 reads YSLEER. V lost 3 bases, J lost 5 bases, and 21 bases lay in between. CDR3 DNA sequence: TGCGCCAGCAGCCAGGGTAGGGACCGTCGGAGGGGAGATACGCAGTATTTT. Amino acids: CASSQGRDRRRGDTQYF.

This clonotype turned up a few times. The rearrangement uses TRBV6-5 and TRBJ2-3; TRBD2 is a possible D gene (5 bases). Germline V gene sequence: CDR1 MNHEY, CDR2 SVGAGI. This CDR3 spans 12 amino acids. V lost 8 bases and J 8 bases, leaving 14 bases between the germline ends. This CDR3 is CASGVLEATQYF. CDR3 coding DNA: TGTGCCAGCGGCGTGTTGGAGGCTACGCAGTATTTT.

The CDR3 coding sequence is TGTGCCAGCAGCTTCCGCCCCGCAGGGAGGAGTCGAACCTTC. This translates into CASSFRPAGRSRTF. The rearrangement uses TRBV7-9 and TRBJ1-2, with D tentatively TRBD1 (5 bases). Between the trimmed V and J ends, which lost 3 bases and 14 bases, there was a span of 22 bases. The germline gives CDR1 SEHNR, CDR2 FQNEAQ (reference sequence). This CDR3 has 14 residues.

The rearrangement links TRBV20-1 to TRBJ2-2; no clear D gene. Germline CDR1 DFQATT, CDR2 SNEGSKA (reference sequence). The CDR3 loop spans 11 amino acids. Trimming pared 6 bases from V and 8 bases from J, leaving 10 bases between. The CDR3: CSAPSRGELFF. The CDR3 region has the DNA TGCAGTGCCCCGAGCCGGGGGGAGCTGTTTTTT.

This clonotype was seen more than once but under ten times. The chain couples TRBV2 to TRBJ2-7, with 7 bases that match TRBD2. The CDR3 is 11 residues long. In germline, CDR1 is SNHLY, CDR2 FYNNEI. V shed 8 bases and J 4 bases; nucleotides not matched to a gene: 2. CDR3 region: CASELAYEQYV. DNA of the CDR3: TGTGCCAGCGAACTAGCGTACGAGCAGTACGTC.

J is TRBJ1-1 and V is TRBV9, with 9 bases identical to TRBD1. Germline V gene sequence: CDR1 SGDLS, CDR2 YYNGEE. The V and J ends lost 4 bases and 4 bases, in that order; junction bases with no gene match: 8. CDR3 length equals 15 residues. CDR3 in amino acids: CASSPQTGGGTEAFF. The CDR3 nucleotides are TGTGCCAGCAGCCCCCAGACAGGGGGAGGCACTGAAGCTTTCTTT.

The rearrangement links TRBV9 to TRBJ1-2; 7 bases are a match to TRBD1. V gave up 1 base and J gave up 2 bases; unmatched junction bases: 5. The CDR3 contains 15 residues. Germline V gene data show CDR1 as SGDLS and CDR2 as YYNGEE. CDR3 amino acids: CASSVTGTENYGYTF. In DNA, the CDR3 is TGTGCCAGCAGCGTAACGGGGACAGAGAACTATGGCTACACCTTC. Full variable domain (remainder filled in from reference TRBV9 and TRBJ1-2): DSGVTQTPKHLITATGQRVTLRCSPRSGDLSVYWYQQSLDQGLQFLIQYYNGEERAKGNILERFSAQQFPDLHSELNLSSLELGDSALYFCASSVTGTENYGYTFGSGTRLTVV.

The J gene is TRBJ2-7, the V gene TRBV5-4; 7 bases agree with TRBD2. The V and J ends lost 3 bases and 4 bases, in that order; junction bases with no gene match: 13. The CDR3 extends over 16 amino acids. Germline V lookup: CDR1 SGHNT, CDR2 YYREEE (reference sequence). The CDR3 is CASSWGGRTGPYEQYV. CDR3 in DNA: TGTGCCAGCAGCTGGGGGGGACGGACGGGGCCTTACGAGCAGTACGTC.

A few counts support this clonotype. The chain uses TRBV11-3 and TRBJ2-1; tentatively, D is TRBD2 (6 bases). CDR3 size: 12 residues. Trimming removed 0 bases at V and 12 bases at J, with 9 bases between. Germline lookup yields CDR1 SGHNT and CDR2 YENEEA. The CDR3 region is CASSLDRGAQFF. The CDR3 bases are TGTGCCAGCAGCTTAGATCGCGGGGCGCAGTTCTTC. The full variable domain, its missing parts supplied by reference TRBV11-3 and TRBJ2-1, is EAGVVQSPRYKIIEKKQPVAFWCNPISGHNTLYWYLQNLGQGPELLIRYENEEAVDDSQLPKDRFSAERLKGVDSTLKIQPAELGDSAVYLCASSLDRGAQFFGPGTRLTVL.